A single T cell receptor (beta chain) is shown here with its context. From germline, CDR1 is DFQATT and CDR2 SNEGSKA (reference sequence). The CDR3 runs 14 residues. TCR beta CDR3 regions were amplified from RNA. HTBI primers drove first-round RT-PCR of the TCR CDR3. TCRdb reprocessed the multiplex PCR reads with MiXCR, giving one entry per CDR3 protein. The profile shows hundreds of thousands of distinct CDR3 sequences, 46% of them singletons. These data come from a study of T cells in Graves' hyperthyroidism and ophthalmopathy. The receptor was derived from a woman under 30 with Graves' hyperthyroidism. The material sequenced was peripheral blood or thyroid tissue (not recorded which). The J gene is TRBJ2-5, the V gene TRBV20-1, with 7 bases that match TRBD2. The J call may be faulty, since TRBJ2-1 better matches the DNA end. DNA of the CDR3: TGCAGTGCTAGAGTTGCGGGAGAGTTCAATGAGCAGTTCTTC. Protein: CSARVAGEFNEQFF.